The clone carrying this TCR beta chain was observed a single time. The sample comes from a study of OX40 agonist ivuxolimab in advanced cancers. The CDR3 is 13 residues long. V lost 5 bases and J lost 6, with 10 bases in between. Germline-derived CDR1 and CDR2 are SGHNT and YENEEA. TCRdb keeps only in-frame clones here, not all; method: immunoSEQ multiplex PCR. The sample yields 45,000 to 55,000 clones, around 84% seen once. The input for sequencing was CD4+ or CD8+ T cells sorted from blood, taken in a trial of the OX40 agonist ivuxolimab. This receptor was taken from an adult with an advanced solid tumor such as melanoma, head and neck, liver or kidney cancer. The chain employs TRBV11-3 and TRBJ2-2, with D tentatively TRBD1 (5 bases). CDR3 DNA: TGTGCCAGCAGCATCTCAGGGTCCGGGGAGCTGTTTTTT. This codes for CASSISGSGELFF. Looking up the rest from reference TRBV11-3 and TRBJ2-2 gives the full variable domain: EAGVVQSPRYKIIEKKQPVAFWCNPISGHNTLYWYLQNLGQGPELLIRYENEEAVDDSQLPKDRFSAERLKGVDSTLKIQPAELGDSAVYLCASSISGSGELFFGEGSRLTVL.